Following are 30 T cell receptor beta chains from one sample sequenced in a study of T cell changes during pregnancy in multiple sclerosis. Only in-frame clones appear in the TCRdb table, and some are missing; sequencing was by immunoSEQ multiplex PCR. The sample includes roughly 100,000 clones, 91% of them seen just once. Here the sequenced sample was peripheral blood, taken after pregnancy. The receptors were sampled from a female donor in good health, enrolled as a control in a pregnancy study.

The chain carries TRBV28 and TRBJ2-1; TRBD1 aligns across 8 bases. The V segment lost 4 bases and the J segment 0 bases; nucleotides outside the gene matches: 5. The V gene's germline CDR1 is MDHEN and CDR2 SYDVKM. The CDR3 consists of 16 residues. For the CDR3, the DNA is TGTGCCAGCAGTTCCAGGGGGCCCGACTCCTACAATGAGCAGTTCTTC. This translates into CASSSRGPDSYNEQFF. The full variable domain, rest sourced from reference TRBV28 and TRBJ2-1, is DVKVTQSSRYLVKRTGEKVFLECVQDMDHENMFWYRQDPGLGLRLIYFSYDVKMKEKGDIPEGYSVSREKKERFSLILESASTNQTSMYLCASSSRGPDSYNEQFFGPGTRLTVL.

CDR3 DNA sequence: TGCGCCAGCAGCTTAGGCGGGGGTGGTGAAAAACTGTTTTTT. Amino acids: CASSLGGGGEKLFF. V and J are TRBV5-1 and TRBJ1-4; the D gene is possibly TRBD1 (5 bases). This CDR3 comprises 14 residues. CDR1 and CDR2 (germline): SGHRS, YFSETQ. V was trimmed by 2 bases and J by 7 bases, leaving 12 bases between them.

This clone was seen once. CDR3 coding DNA: TGTGCCAGCAGCCCCACGTGGGGGACAAAGAACACTGAAGCTTTCTTT. Its translation is CASSPTWGTKNTEAFF. This chain connects TRBV9 to TRBJ1-1, with D maybe TRBD1 (6 bases). Trimming took off 4 bases at V and 1 base at J, with 17 bases between the two ends. The CDR3 runs to 16 residues. From germline, CDR1 is SGDLS and CDR2 YYNGEE. Full variable domain (rest looked up from reference TRBV9 and TRBJ1-1): DSGVTQTPKHLITATGQRVTLRCSPRSGDLSVYWYQQSLDQGLQFLIQYYNGEERAKGNILERFSAQQFPDLHSELNLSSLELGDSALYFCASSPTWGTKNTEAFFGQGTRLTVV.

V gene TRBV20-1 combines with J gene TRBJ1-1; D gene unclear. The V gene lost 6 bases and the J gene lost 4 bases, with 9 bases spanning the gap. The CDR3 is 11 amino acids. Germline V lookup: CDR1 DFQATT, CDR2 SNEGSKA (reference sequence). The CDR3, as DNA: TGCAGTGCAAAATTGAGCACTGAAGCTTTCTTT. The encoded protein is CSAKLSTEAFF.

The chain links TRBV2 to TRBJ1-4; 7 nucleotides line up with TRBD1. J was trimmed by 3 bases and V by 8 bases; bases with no gene match: 6. The germline CDR1 and CDR2 sequences are SNHLY and FYNNEI. The length of the CDR3 is 14 residues. The CDR3 nucleotides are TGTGCCAGCTACCACAGGGGTCCTAATGAAAAACTGTTTTTT. Translation: CASYHRGPNEKLFF.

The V call is TRBV7-2, the J call TRBJ1-4; D call uncertain. This CDR3 spans 15 amino acids. The V end was cut by 6 bases, the J end by 0 bases, with 11 bases between. Germline V gives CDR1 SGHTA, CDR2 FQGNSA. CDR3 sequence: CASRGGPATNEKLFF. In DNA form, the CDR3 reads TGTGCCAGCAGAGGTGGGCCAGCAACTAATGAAAAACTGTTTTTT.

This clone was observed a single time. The chain couples TRBV7-9 to TRBJ2-7; D possibly corresponds to TRBD1 (5 bases). The CDR3 runs 14 residues. The germline V and J ends were trimmed by 6 bases and 3 bases, with 15 bases remaining between them. The germline V gene encodes CDR1 SEHNR and CDR2 FQNEAQ (reference sequence). CDR3 sequence reads: CASRPDSYVYEQYF. The CDR3 DNA sequence: TGTGCCAGCAGGCCCGACAGTTATGTCTACGAGCAGTACTTC.

This rearrangement joins TRBV15 to TRBJ2-7, with D hard to call. V lost 2 bases and J 2 bases, leaving 10 bases between the germline ends. There are 14 residues in the CDR3. The germline CDR1 and CDR2 sequences are LNHNV and YYDKDF (reference sequence). DNA for the CDR3: TGTGCCACCAGCAGATTTGACAACCCCTACGAGCAGTACTTC. Its protein product is CATSRFDNPYEQYF.

This clone was picked up one time. The gene calls are TRBV29-1 and TRBJ2-7; possibly TRBD1 for D (6 bases). Germline-derived CDR1 and CDR2 are SQVTM and ANQGSEA. The CDR3 runs to 16 residues. V gave up 7 bases and J gave up 0 bases, with 22 bases separating them. The CDR3 region is CSAGTGIPNPSYEQYF. The CDR3 bases are TGCAGCGCTGGAACAGGGATCCCTAACCCCTCCTACGAGCAGTACTTC.

V gene TRBV25-1 combines with J gene TRBJ1-4; D call uncertain. CDR3 size: 15 residues. Germline values: CDR1 MGHDK, CDR2 SYGVNS. V was cut by 4 bases and J by 6 bases, with 15 bases left in between. CDR3 bases: TGTGCCAGCAGTGCTGGGTCAGGCTCGTATGAAAAACTGTTTTTT. Translation: CASSAGSGSYEKLFF.

This sequence joins TRBV7-9 and TRBJ2-5; a weak D match, TRBD2 (7 bases). Trimming shortened V by 8 bases and J by 5 bases, and 18 bases separated the two germline ends. The germline CDR1 and CDR2 sequences are SEHNR and FQNEAQ (reference sequence). This CDR3 is 14 amino acids long. For the CDR3, the DNA is TGTGCCAGCCTCCGCGGGGGCTCCACGGAGACCCAGTACTTC. This translates into CASLRGGSTETQYF. Supplemented by reference TRBV7-9 and TRBJ2-5, the full variable domain reads DTGVSQNPRHKITKRGQNVTFRCDPISEHNRLYWYRQTLGQGPEFLTYFQNEAQLEKSRLLSDRFSAERPKGSFSTLEIQRTEQGDSAMYLCASLRGGSTETQYFGPGTRLLVL.

The CDR3 loop is CASSRAGSNTGELFF. The CDR3 DNA reads as TGTGCCAGCAGCAGAGCGGGGTCCAACACCGGGGAGCTGTTTTTT. The V and J genes are TRBV7-2 and TRBJ2-2; the match to TRBD2 covers 7 bases. Per germline, CDR1 SGHTA and CDR2 FQGNSA. V lost 5 bases to trimming and J lost 2 bases; unmatched junction nucleotides: 5. This CDR3 contains 15 residues.

This clone was detected only a few times. CDR3 sequence: CASSESRESPLHF. The CDR3 nucleotides are TGTGCCAGCAGCGAAAGCAGGGAATCACCCCTCCACTTT. The chain employs TRBV7-8 and TRBJ1-6, with a possible D match to TRBD1 (5 bases). Germline V gene sequence: CDR1 SGHVS, CDR2 FQNEAQ. V gave up 5 bases and J gave up 10 bases, with 12 bases separating them. The CDR3 contains 13 residues.

The chain joins TRBV6-5 to TRBJ1-2; 9 bases are a match to TRBD1. The germline gives CDR1 MNHEY, CDR2 SVGAGI. J lost 0 bases, V lost 5 bases, and 4 bases had no gene match. The CDR3 extends over 15 amino acids. The CDR3 here is CASSKQGAANYGYTF. In DNA, the CDR3 is TGTGCCAGCAGTAAACAGGGGGCTGCTAACTATGGCTACACCTTC.

The chain employs TRBV5-4 and TRBJ1-3; TRBD1 aligns across 10 bases. J was trimmed by 2 bases and V by 3 bases; bases with no gene match: 11. The CDR3 runs 18 residues. Germline CDR1 SGHNT, CDR2 YYREEE (reference sequence). DNA of the CDR3: TGTGCCAGCAGCTCATTTACCGGGGACAGGGGAACTGGAAACACCATATATTTT. Encoded protein: CASSSFTGDRGTGNTIYF.

The chain uses TRBV19 and TRBJ1-2; no reliable D call. Trimming stripped 5 bases from V and 8 bases from J, with 12 bases between. The length of the CDR3 is 12 residues. The germline CDR1 and CDR2 sequences are LNHDA and SQIVND (reference sequence). Here the CDR3 reads CASSPRGSGYTF. DNA of the CDR3: TGTGCCAGTAGTCCTCGGGGTAGCGGCTACACCTTC.

The chain joins TRBV9 to TRBJ2-2; TRBD1 agrees at 7 bases. The V segment lost 3 bases and the J segment 1 base; nucleotides outside the gene matches: 6. This CDR3 spans 16 amino acids. Germline CDR1 reads SGDLS; CDR2 reads YYNGEE. The CDR3 spells CASSATRDRNTGELFF. CDR3 nucleotides: TGTGCCAGCAGCGCGACCCGGGACAGGAACACCGGGGAGCTGTTTTTT.

This sequence joins TRBV18 and TRBJ1-2; 7 nucleotides align to TRBD1. This CDR3 region has 15 residues. The germline gives CDR1 KGHSH, CDR2 LQKENI. The V segment lost 6 bases and the J segment 4 bases; nucleotides outside the gene matches: 11. CDR3 sequence (DNA): TGTGCCAGCTCCTCCCCTTCCACAGGGGTCTATGGCTACACCTTC. This translates into CASSSPSTGVYGYTF.

The chain carries TRBV7-2 and TRBJ2-5, with 9 positions matching TRBD2. The length of the CDR3 is 16 residues. Trimming cost V 1 base and J 2 bases; bases outside gene matches: 5. Germline CDR1 and CDR2: SGHTA and FQGNSA. CDR3 coding DNA: TGTGCCAGCAGCTTAGGTCGCGGGGGGGCTCAAGAGACCCAGTACTTC. This encodes CASSLGRGGAQETQYF.

V usage is TRBV16 and J usage is TRBJ2-7; D is uncertain. This CDR3 is 13 amino acids long. The V end was cut by 5 bases, the J end by 1 base, with 9 bases between. Germline loops: CDR1 KGHSY, CDR2 FQNENV. The CDR3 DNA reads as TGTGCCAGCAGCTCCTCCCCTTCCTACGAGCAGTACTTC. Its translation: CASSSSPSYEQYF.

The gene calls are TRBV2 and TRBJ1-5; TRBD1 matches 9 bases. The CDR3 length is 15 residues. V dropped 6 bases and J dropped 7; count of bases not matched to a gene: 10. Per the germline V gene, CDR1 is SNHLY and CDR2 is FYNNEI. The CDR3 region has the DNA TGTGCCAGCAGGGTCGAGGGACAGGGCGGACAGCCCCAGCATTTT. Encoded protein: CASRVEGQGGQPQHF.

The chain recombines TRBV9 with TRBJ2-7; TRBD1 might be the D (6 bases). The CDR3 sequence is 15 residues long. Germline CDR1 reads SGDLS; CDR2 reads YYNGEE. V gave up 4 bases and J gave up 2 bases, with 16 bases separating them. The CDR3 loop is CASSPQGTRTYEQYF. The CDR3 region has the DNA TGTGCCAGCAGCCCCCAGGGGACAAGGACCTACGAGCAGTACTTC. The full variable domain, with the rest looked up from reference TRBV9 and TRBJ2-7, is DSGVTQTPKHLITATGQRVTLRCSPRSGDLSVYWYQQSLDQGLQFLIQYYNGEERAKGNILERFSAQQFPDLHSELNLSSLELGDSALYFCASSPQGTRTYEQYFGPGTRLTVT.

This sequence joins TRBV23-1 and TRBJ2-3; tentative D call: TRBD1 (6 bases). TRBV23-1 is sorted into the ORF group, with uncertain function. This CDR3 spans 16 amino acids. Trimming cost V 3 bases and J 1 base, with 14 bases left between them. The CDR3 bases are TGCGCCAGCAGTCACCCCAGGGGCAGCGGCACAGATACGCAGTATTTT. This sequence encodes CASSHPRGSGTDTQYF.

This chain uses TRBV4-1 with TRBJ1-2; no reliable D call. This CDR3 comprises 16 residues. Germline V gene lookup returns CDR1 MGHRA and CDR2 YSYEKL. V was pared by 0 bases and J by 2 bases, with 13 bases between. As DNA, the CDR3 is TGCGCCAGCAGCCAAGAGTCAAACAAACAGAACTATGGCTACACCTTC. Protein sequence: CASSQESNKQNYGYTF.

The V gene is TRBV4-2, the J gene TRBJ1-2; possibly TRBD1 for D (6 bases). The CDR3 extends over 15 amino acids. CDR1 is LGHNA, CDR2 YNFKEQ, per germline. Trimming took 2 bases from V and 3 from J, leaving 13 bases between them. CDR3 in DNA: TGTGCCAGCAGCCAACGCCTACAGGGTTACTATGGCTACACCTTC. This gives the protein CASSQRLQGYYGYTF.

This chain connects TRBV10-2 to TRBJ2-3; 9 bases line up with TRBD2. Germline V gene data show CDR1 as WSHSY and CDR2 as SAAADI. With V trimmed by 6 bases and J by 2 bases, 6 bases remained unmatched. This CDR3 has 15 amino acids. The CDR3 nucleotides read TGCGCCAGCAGACCGACTAGCGGAGACACAGATACGCAGTATTTT. This codes for CASRPTSGDTDTQYF.

The V gene is TRBV4-2, the J gene TRBJ2-1; TRBD2 agrees at 8 bases. V lost 5 bases to trimming and J lost 9 bases; unmatched junction nucleotides: 15. CDR1 LGHNA and CDR2 YNFKEQ come from the germline V gene. CDR3 size: 16 residues. The CDR3 protein is CASSDSSGGGRAEQFF. DNA for the CDR3: TGTGCCAGCAGCGACTCTTCGGGGGGGGGCCGGGCTGAGCAGTTCTTC.

This clone was observed once. The genes are TRBV25-1 and TRBJ2-2, with a possible D match to TRBD1 (5 bases). The CDR3 has 14 residues. The germline CDR1 and CDR2 sequences are MGHDK and SYGVNS. The V end lost 4 bases, the J end lost 0 bases, and 6 bases lay between the germline ends. CDR3 DNA: TGTGCCAGCAGTGCGACAGCGAACACCGGGGAGCTGTTTTTT. This encodes CASSATANTGELFF.

This chain joins TRBV4-2 and TRBJ1-2; TRBD1 aligns across 7 bases. V trimming: 0 bases; J trimming: 4 bases; junction bases outside the gene matches: 5. CDR1 and CDR2 (germline): LGHNA, YNFKEQ. This CDR3 has 15 residues. The CDR3 DNA reads as TGTGCCAGCAGCCAAGATTCACAGGGGTTCTATGGCTACACCTTC. Translated: CASSQDSQGFYGYTF.

The chain recombines TRBV9 with TRBJ1-5; weak D call: TRBD1 (5 bases). The ends were cut back, 4 bases at V and 4 bases at J, with 12 bases in the middle. Germline CDR1 is SGDLS and CDR2 is YYNGEE. This CDR3 has 14 residues. CDR3 in DNA: TGTGCCAGCAGCCCAGGGAGGAAGAATCAGCCCCAGCATTTT. It translates to CASSPGRKNQPQHF.